These 21 T cell receptor beta chains were all obtained from the same sample, sequenced in a study of shared clonotypes between healthy human individuals (dated by TCRdb to 2020 to 2022). Library preparation used the immunoSEQ multiplex PCR assay. TCRdb limited this immuneACCESS table to in-frame rearrangements with V and J called. A share of clones is missing; checked studies link under half to unresolved V genes, and the rest is unexplained. The sample has around 1,000,000 clones on record, 60% to 85% of them singletons. More than 0.85% of the sample is held by the ten biggest clonotypes. The sequencing sample was made of memory CD4+ T cells from PBMCs. Read against the paper, the sample's cell subset or site label means: CD45RA-negative fraction. The source of these receptors is a man aged 18 to 30 in good health. Some clones in this sample may be carry-over from other donors' samples.

This clone has ten or more counts. Additional DNA sequences in this sample encode the identical CDR3. This chain joins TRBV30 and TRBJ2-5; D call uncertain. Trimming removed 2 bases from V and 7 bases from J, with 17 bases in between. Germline CDR1 is GTSNPN and CDR2 is SVGIG (reference sequence). The CDR3 spans 14 residues. CDR3 nucleotide sequence: TGTGCCTGGAGTTCCCCCGAGCGTTGGGGGACCCAGTACTTC. Protein sequence: CAWSSPERWGTQYF.

The V call is TRBV28, the J call TRBJ2-1; D may correspond to TRBD1 or TRBD2 (7 bases each). The ends were cut back, 7 bases at V and 9 bases at J, with 22 bases in the middle. This CDR3 has 15 residues. Germline CDR1 and CDR2: MDHEN and SYDVKM. CDR3 in amino acids: CASTYGGGGPGEQFF. In nucleotides, the CDR3 is TGTGCCAGCACCTACGGGGGAGGGGGCCCCGGTGAGCAGTTCTTC.

This chain joins TRBV5-8 and TRBJ2-5; TRBD2 aligns across 8 bases. The ends lost 1 base at V and 5 bases at J; junction bases unmatched: 13. CDR1 and CDR2 from the germline V gene are SGHTS and YDEGEE. This CDR3 has 17 amino acids. CDR3 region: CASSLRSRASGWETQYF. CDR3 nucleotides: TGTGCCAGCAGCTTGAGAAGTCGGGCTAGCGGGTGGGAGACCCAGTACTTC.

The V gene is TRBV19, the J gene TRBJ2-3, with a weak D call TRBD1 (6 bases). V dropped 6 bases and J dropped 3 bases, with 13 bases sitting between them. CDR1 is LNHDA, CDR2 SQIVND, per germline (reference sequence). The CDR3 is made up of 14 amino acids. The CDR3 region is CASRLDRWTDTQYF. CDR3 nucleotides: TGTGCCAGTAGGCTGGACAGATGGACAGATACGCAGTATTTT.

The gene calls are TRBV5-1 and TRBJ1-2; D is undetermined. Trimming removed 4 bases at V and 1 base at J, with 8 bases between. Germline assignment: CDR1 SGHRS and CDR2 YFSETQ. The CDR3 is 13 amino acids. The CDR3 reads CASSADINYGYTF. The CDR3 bases are TGCGCCAGCAGCGCCGACATTAACTATGGCTACACCTTC.

This chain links TRBV30 with TRBJ2-7; D is unclear. Trimming stripped 0 bases from V and 13 bases from J, with 16 bases between. This CDR3 contains 12 residues. Per germline, CDR1 GTSNPN and CDR2 SVGIG (reference sequence). CDR3: CAWSVLIGHLYF. The CDR3 DNA reads TGTGCCTGGAGTGTGCTAATCGGGCATCTTTACTTC.

The gene calls are TRBV27 and TRBJ2-3; 9 nucleotides match TRBD2. V was pared by 6 bases and J by 2 bases, with 6 bases of the junction left unmatched. The CDR3 has 15 residues. In germline, CDR1 is MNHEY, CDR2 SMNVEV (reference sequence). DNA for the CDR3: TGTGCCAGCAGGTTTCTAGCGGGAATCACAGATACGCAGTATTTT. Encoded protein: CASRFLAGITDTQYF.

This chain links TRBV14 with TRBJ1-5; no definite D call. The V gene's germline CDR1 is SGHDN and CDR2 FVKESK. V lost 2 bases and J lost 9, with 11 bases in between. CDR3 length: 13 amino acids. The CDR3 spells CASSQTWAGPQHF. For the CDR3, the DNA is TGTGCCAGCAGCCAAACCTGGGCAGGGCCCCAGCATTTT.

The rearrangement uses TRBV7-9 and TRBJ2-1; D remains ambiguous. Germline lookup yields CDR1 SEHNR and CDR2 FQNEAQ (reference sequence). The CDR3 sequence is 15 residues long. V was cut by 1 base and J by 4 bases, with 11 bases left in between. The CDR3 DNA follows: TGTGCCAGCAGCTTAGGGATGGCGGAGTACAATGAGCAGTTCTTC. This sequence encodes CASSLGMAEYNEQFF.

Comments on this clone: A read error is likely here: a far larger clone is one base away. J is TRBJ1-2 and V is TRBV30; 8 bases match TRBD1. Trimming removed 4 bases from V and 1 base from J; junction bases left unmatched: 5. Germline values: CDR1 GTSNPN, CDR2 SVGIG (reference sequence). CDR3 size: 14 residues. The CDR3 sequence: CAWIRDRSNYGYTF. The DNA of the CDR3 is TGTGCCTGGATACGGGACAGGAGTAACTATGGCTACACCTTC.

J is TRBJ2-5 and V is TRBV5-5, with D possibly TRBD1 on 6 matching bases. V lost 0 bases, J lost 8 bases, and 17 bases lay in between. The CDR3 totals 15 residues. Germline values: CDR1 SGHKS, CDR2 YYEKEE (reference sequence). In DNA form, the CDR3 reads TGTGCCAGCAGCTTGGGTCCAGCCCAGGGGAGCACCCAGTACTTC. This translates into CASSLGPAQGSTQYF.

The chain links TRBV10-3 to TRBJ2-5, with TRBD1 matching over 10 bases. The J call may be mistaken, given a closer DNA end match to TRBJ2-7. CDR3 length equals 13 residues. Germline V gene data show CDR1 as ENHRY and CDR2 as SYGVKD. The CDR3 DNA is TGTGCCATCACTGGGGACAGGGGCTACGAGCAGTACTTC. This translates into CAITGDRGYEQYF.

This chain links TRBV9 with TRBJ2-5, with 12 bases fitting TRBD1. V lost 3 bases to trimming and J lost 6 bases; unmatched junction nucleotides: 9. The CDR3 is 16 amino acids. Germline V lookup: CDR1 SGDLS, CDR2 YYNGEE. In DNA, the CDR3 is TGTGCCAGCAGCGCCCCCGGGACAGGGGGCCGAAAGACCCAGTACTTC. This gives the protein CASSAPGTGGRKTQYF.

The V and J genes are TRBV9 and TRBJ2-2, with D possibly being TRBD2 (6 bases). The CDR3 extends over 16 amino acids. The V gene's germline CDR1 is SGDLS and CDR2 YYNGEE. V dropped 1 base and J dropped 0 bases, with 10 bases sitting between them. The DNA of the CDR3 is TGTGCCAGCAGCGTATTGAGCGGGCCGAACACCGGGGAGCTGTTTTTT. Translated, it gives CASSVLSGPNTGELFF.

The V call is TRBV4-2, the J call TRBJ2-3; 7 bases are shared with TRBD2. The junction had 10 bases not matched to a gene; V was cut back by 2 bases and J by 2 bases. This CDR3 contains 17 residues. Looked up from germline, CDR1 is LGHNA and CDR2 is YNFKEQ. The CDR3 DNA sequence: TGTGCCAGCAGCCAAAGAACATCTAGCGGCTCCACAGATACGCAGTATTTT. Translation: CASSQRTSSGSTDTQYF.

V is TRBV2 and J is TRBJ1-5; TRBD1 agrees at 9 bases. Germline V CDR1 and CDR2: SNHLY, FYNNEI. CDR3 length: 15 residues. J lost 0 bases, V lost 8 bases, and 5 bases had no gene match. The CDR3 loop is CASATGGYSNQPQHF. The DNA of the CDR3 is TGTGCCAGCGCGACAGGGGGTTATAGCAATCAGCCCCAGCATTTT.

This clone was recorded once. The rearrangement joins TRBV4-3 to TRBJ1-5; TRBD1 might be the D (5 bases). The CDR3 is 15 amino acids. V lost 2 bases and J lost 7, with 15 bases in between. Germline CDR1 is LGHNA and CDR2 is YSLEER. CDR3 sequence (DNA): TGCGCCAGCAGCCAAAGATGGGGGGAGGAACAGCCCCAGCATTTT. It translates to CASSQRWGEEQPQHF.

J is TRBJ2-4 and V is TRBV5-8; TRBD2 might be the D (7 bases). Germline assignment: CDR1 SGHTS and CDR2 YDEGEE. Trimming took 6 bases from V and 6 from J, leaving 19 bases between them. The CDR3 has 15 amino acids. CDR3 nucleotide sequence: TGTGCCAGCACCACGAGGGGGGGAGGGCCAAACATTCAGTACTTC. Translating it yields CASTTRGGGPNIQYF.

On this clone: This same CDR3 is encoded by further DNA sequences in the sample. J is TRBJ2-3 and V is TRBV5-1; 11 bases map to TRBD2. Germline lookup yields CDR1 SGHRS and CDR2 YFSETQ. This CDR3 spans 19 amino acids. V shed 0 bases, J shed 1 base, and the junction held 10 bases outside the gene matches. The CDR3 bases are TGCGCCAGCAGCTTGGCCACTAGCGGGAGAGCTTTGGGCACAGATACGCAGTATTTT. It translates to CASSLATSGRALGTDTQYF.

V and J are TRBV4-2 and TRBJ2-3; D possibly corresponds to TRBD2 (6 bases). This CDR3 is built from 12 residues. V lost 5 bases and J lost 14, with 17 bases in between. In germline, CDR1 is LGHNA, CDR2 YNFKEQ. The CDR3 DNA sequence: TGTGCCAGCAGCTCACTTACTCAAGCGGGGTATTTT. Encoded protein: CASSSLTQAGYF.

This clone was seen more than once but under ten times. The CDR3 sequence is CASIPRVNQETQYF. In nucleotides, the CDR3 is TGTGCCAGCATCCCCCGGGTTAACCAAGAGACCCAGTACTTC. The J gene is TRBJ2-5, the V gene TRBV6-5; D not certain. The CDR3 has 14 residues. V lost 7 bases and J lost 0, with 12 bases in between. Germline lookup yields CDR1 MNHEY and CDR2 SVGAGI.